The clone carrying this TCR beta chain was recorded once. Its antigen is not known. This CDR3 region has 14 residues. CDR1 and CDR2 (germline): MDHEN, SYDVKM. The V gene lost 2 bases and the J gene lost 9 bases, with 14 bases spanning the gap. Authors' analysis steps: Junction-only sequences without quality scores were provided by ImmunoSEQ, so filtering was different. Generated by immunoSEQ multiplex PCR, the TCRdb table keeps only in-frame clones and is missing some. The V and J calls and clone size come from that table; D and trimming were worked out from the DNA. This sample has about 300,000 clones, with less than 85% found just once. This entry comes from a study of shared clonotypes between healthy human individuals. For the study at large: The study enrolled two women and a few men aged 18 to 49.

Regarding the study as a whole: Across a handful of donors, naive CD4 shared 5% to 6.5%, naive CD8 3.5% to 4%, memory CD4 2% to 2.5%, memory CD8 about 0.4%.

The sequencing input was memory CD4+ T cells sorted from blood. Subset reported: CD45RA-negative fraction. The genes are TRBV28 and TRBJ1-3; tentatively, D is TRBD1 (6 bases). The TCR sequence derives from a man aged 25 to 45 in good health. This CDR3 reads CASSLPTGIGTIYF. Written as DNA, the CDR3 is TGTGCCAGCAGTTTACCAACAGGGATCGGCACCATATATTTT.